This T cell receptor (beta chain) was documented in a study of blood T cell repertoires in COVID-19. Study at large: The analysed material was cDNA or gDNA that came from T cells, B-cell-depleted T cells, or PBMCs.

In the original workflow: The assay estimated nucleated cells by amplifying reference gene primers. Some clones are missing from TCRdb's copy, which holds only in-frame ones; the method was immunoSEQ multiplex PCR. V and J calls and clone size are those listed in that table; D and trimming were worked out from the DNA. There are tens of thousands of clones in the sample; 65% to 90% occur only once, and around 4% lies in the top ten. The junction had 12 bases not matched to a gene; V was cut back by 2 bases and J by 6 bases. The CDR3 runs 16 residues. The germline CDR1 and CDR2 sequences are LNHDA and SQIVND (reference sequence).

The chain recombines TRBV19 with TRBJ1-1; 7 bases fit TRBD1. This TCR derives from a man between 60 and 75 years old with acute or convalescent COVID-19. Sequences were obtained from peripheral blood. The CDR3 DNA is TGTGCCAGTAGTATAAAGGGGGCGACAAGCGGATCTGAAGCTTTCTTT. Amino acids: CASSIKGATSGSEAFF.